The 27 T cell receptor beta chains presented below share a single source sample, sequenced in a study of tumor-infiltrating lymphocytes in primary liver carcinoma. From approximately 530 ng of total RNA, TCR beta-specific cDNA was reverse-transcribed using a constant-region primer. Library construction for TCR beta comprised three nested multiplex PCR rounds performed with slightly modified ARM-PCR. TRBV1-TRBV30 forward primers and a C-beta reverse primer were used in the first two PCR rounds, which each ran for 9 to 10 cycles. TCRdb reprocessed the multiplex PCR reads with MiXCR, giving one entry per CDR3 protein. The table records just under 95,000 distinct CDR3 sequences, less than 75% of them present only once. Unsorted bulk tissue of about 19-33 mg yielded co-extracted RNA and DNA. Sequenced material: tumor-adjacent normal liver tissue. The source is a man in his forties with primary liver carcinoma and hepatitis B virus infection.

The rearrangement joins TRBV6-2 or TRBV6-3 to TRBJ2-7; D is possibly TRBD1 (6 bases). The V and J ends lost 6 bases and 4 bases respectively, with 19 bases between them. This CDR3 contains 15 residues. Per the germline V gene, CDR1 is MNHEY and CDR2 is SVGEGT. CDR3 nucleotides: TGTGCCAGCAGCCCCCTTCGACAGGACTCATACGAGCAGTACTTC. Translated, it gives CASSPLRQDSYEQYF.

The rearrangement joins TRBV4-1 to TRBJ2-1; 7 bases are a match to TRBD2. CDR3 length equals 19 residues. Germline CDR1 and CDR2: MGHRA and YSYEKL. After removal of 5 bases from V and 4 bases from J, the junction contained 20 bases not matched to a gene. The CDR3 nucleotides read TGCGCCAGCAGCATAAAGGGACTACCGGGAGGCATAGGGTACAATGAGCAGTTCTTC. Protein product: CASSIKGLPGGIGYNEQFF.

The chain joins TRBV11-2 to TRBJ2-1; TRBD2 is a possible D gene (6 bases). V was cut by 3 bases and J by 13 bases, with 25 bases left in between. CDR3 size: 16 residues. In germline, CDR1 is SGHAT, CDR2 FQNNGV. CDR3: CASSLDIGLSMSDQFF. CDR3 nucleotide sequence: TGTGCCAGCAGCTTGGATATCGGACTATCCATGAGTGACCAGTTCTTC.

This clonotype was observed a single time. Germline and junction disagree at one end, which may indicate a read error. V is TRBV29-1 and J is TRBJ2-5; 7 bases map to TRBD2. The CDR3 consists of 14 residues. The germline V gene encodes CDR1 SQVTM and CDR2 ANQGSEA. The CDR3 protein is CSVESGNLQEAQYF. CDR3 coding DNA: TGCAGCGTTGAGAGCGGGAACCTCCAAGAGGCCCAGTACTTC.

In this sample, this clonotype turned up a few times. A much larger clone lies one base from this, so it may be a read error. V gene TRBV10-3 combines with J gene TRBJ2-1, with D maybe TRBD1 (5 bases). Germline loops: CDR1 ENHRY, CDR2 SYGVKD. The V end was cut by 7 bases, the J end by 9 bases, with 16 bases between. The CDR3 is 13 residues long. The CDR3 spells CAITAREVGEQFF. The CDR3 DNA sequence: TGTGCCATCACGGCCAGGGAAGTCGGTGAGCAGTTCTTC.

The J gene is TRBJ1-5, the V gene TRBV4-1; D gene uncertain. CDR1 and CDR2 from the germline V gene are MGHRA and YSYEKL. V gave up 1 base and J gave up 6 bases, with 10 bases separating them. The CDR3 consists of 14 residues. The CDR3 nucleotides are TGCGCCAGCAGCCAAGGGACCGCCTGTCAGCCCCAGCATTTT. It translates to CASSQGTACQPQHF.

Worth noting for this clonotype: Just one base apart from a much larger clone, this may be a read error. In nucleotides, the CDR3 is TGCGCCAGCAGTGCTCCTGGAAACACCATATATTTT. It encodes CASSAPGNTIYF. The chain joins TRBV10-2 to TRBJ1-3; D call uncertain. CDR3 size: 12 residues. CDR1 WSHSY and CDR2 SAAADI come from the germline V gene. Trimming cost V 4 bases and J 2 bases, with 3 bases left between them.

About this clonotype itself: The junction departs from germline at one end; a sequencing error may be responsible. V gene TRBV11-2 combines with J gene TRBJ2-3; D unresolved. The CDR3 has 14 residues. CDR1 is SGHAT, CDR2 FQNNGV, per germline. The CDR3, as DNA: TGTGCCAACAGCACCCGACCAGAAGCAGATACGCAGTATTTT. Translating gives CANSTRPEADTQYF.

This sequence joins TRBV29-1 and TRBJ2-5; D gene unclear. CDR1 is SQVTM and CDR2 is ANQGSEA in the germline V gene. The CDR3 runs 14 residues. V was cut by 4 bases and J by 6 bases, with 18 bases left in between. CDR3: CSVGGDRGPKTQYF. The CDR3 DNA reads TGCAGCGTTGGAGGCGATAGAGGCCCCAAGACCCAGTACTTC.

In the case of this clonotype: A read error is possible here, since a much larger clone lies one base away. The CDR3 ends on some other residue instead of the conserved phenylalanine or tryptophan, so this is likely a read error. The J gene is TRBJ2-7, the V gene TRBV28; D is perhaps TRBD1 (5 bases). V lost 6 bases and J 7 bases, leaving 22 bases between the germline ends. The CDR3 consists of 15 residues. The germline gives CDR1 MDHEN, CDR2 SYDVKM. The CDR3 bases are TGTGCCAGCAGGGTGGGGCCAGGCGAGTGGGAAGAGCAGTACCTC. Its translation is CASRVGPGEWEEQYL.

Points on this clonotype: One junction end does not reproduce the germline sequence, and a read error may be involved. V is TRBV29-1 and J is TRBJ2-7, with D perhaps matching TRBD2 (6 bases). CDR1 and CDR2 from the germline V gene are SQVTM and ANQGSEA. The CDR3 is 13 residues long. The CDR3 coding sequence is TGTAGCGTTGGGATAGGAGGGATTTACGAGCAGTACTTC. It specifies CSVGIGGIYEQYF.

J is TRBJ2-3 and V is TRBV6-1; D gene unclear. This CDR3 region has 13 residues. Germline CDR1 MNHNS, CDR2 SASEGT. The CDR3 nucleotides read TGTGCTTGCAGTGAAGCTCGGGTAGATACGCAGTATTTT. Translating gives CACSEARVDTQYF.

This clonotype is medium-sized in the sample. The chain has TRBV11-2 and TRBJ2-1; D may be TRBD1 (6 bases). Germline V CDR1 and CDR2: SGHAT, FQNNGV. This CDR3 contains 12 residues. Trimming pared 5 bases from V and 9 bases from J, leaving 11 bases between. CDR3 DNA sequence: TGTGCCAGCAGCAATCAGGGGATTGAGCAGTTCTTC. It specifies CASSNQGIEQFF. Supplemented by reference TRBV11-2 and TRBJ2-1, the full variable domain reads EAGVAQSPRYKIIEKRQSVAFWCNPISGHATLYWYQQILGQGPKLLIQFQNNGVVDDSQLPKDRFSAERLKGVDSTLKIQPAKLEDSAVYLCASSNQGIEQFFGPGTRLTVL.

Comments on this clonotype: A much larger clone differs from this one at a single base, so this may be a read error. V usage is TRBV5-4 and J usage is TRBJ2-1; 8 bases are a match to TRBD2. The CDR3 extends over 15 amino acids. In germline, CDR1 is SGHNT, CDR2 YYREEE (reference sequence). The CDR3 nucleotides are TGTGCCGGCAGCCCCGGGGGGACTAGGACCAATGAGCAGTTCTTC. This sequence encodes CAGSPGGTRTNEQFF.

This clonotype was seen ten or more times. The chain is built from TRBV12-3 or TRBV12-4 and TRBJ2-1, with TRBD2 matching over 8 bases. The CDR3 spans 15 residues. The J segment lost 5 bases and the V segment lost 4 bases, leaving 7 bases of the junction unmatched. The CDR3 nucleotides read TGTGCCAGCAGTTACCGGGCGGGAGGAAACAATGAGCAGTTCTTC. This codes for CASSYRAGGNNEQFF.

Turning to this clonotype: At one end, the junction sequence differs from germline, possibly due to a read error. V gene TRBV28 combines with J gene TRBJ2-7; TRBD1 matches at 7 bases. The CDR3 is 13 residues long. Germline CDR1 is MDHEN and CDR2 is SYDVKM. As DNA, the CDR3 is TGTGCCAGCAGCTACAGGGGTCCCTACGAGCAGCACTTC. Protein product: CASSYRGPYEQHF. Looking up the rest from reference TRBV28 and TRBJ2-7 gives the full variable domain: DVKVTQSSRYLVKRTGEKVFLECVQDMDHENMFWYRQDPGLGLRLIYFSYDVKMKEKGDIPEGYSVSREKKERFSLILESASTNQTSMYLCASSYRGPYEQHFGPGTRLTVT.

A word on this clonotype: Because it lacks the conserved phenylalanine or tryptophan at the end, this CDR3 is likely a read error. The J gene is TRBJ2-3, the V gene TRBV12-3 or TRBV12-4; 12 positions agree with TRBD2. The CDR3 contains 15 residues. The CDR3 DNA sequence: TGTGCTAGCAGCCGACTAGCGGGAGGCACAGATACGCAGTATTAT. It encodes CASSRLAGGTDTQYY.

As concerns this clonotype: At one end, the junction sequence differs from germline, possibly due to a read error. This chain connects TRBV11-2 to TRBJ2-1, with 8 bases lining up with TRBD2. The germline V gene has CDR1 SGHAT and CDR2 FQNNGV. There are 15 residues in the CDR3. In DNA, the CDR3 is TGTGCCAGCAGTTTAGCGGGGAGCCCCTACAATGAGCGGTTCTTC. Protein product: CASSLAGSPYNERFF.

For this clonotype: The CDR3 end shows no conserved phenylalanine or tryptophan, and so a read error is likely. This chain uses TRBV28 with TRBJ2-3; 8 bases match TRBD2. The CDR3 contains 14 residues. The J segment lost 3 bases and the V segment lost 7 bases, leaving 6 bases of the junction unmatched. CDR1 is MDHEN and CDR2 is SYDVKM in the germline V gene. CDR3 protein: CASTNSGETDTQYY. The CDR3 coding sequence is TGTGCCAGCACTAATAGCGGGGAGACAGATACGCAGTATTAT.

V usage is TRBV11-2 and J usage is TRBJ2-5, with D possibly being TRBD1 or TRBD2 (5 bases each). Germline CDR1 reads SGHAT; CDR2 reads FQNNGV. CDR3 size: 17 residues. The CDR3 protein is CVISLSVEWGIQETQYF. CDR3 in DNA: TGTGTCATCAGCCTATCGGTGGAATGGGGGATCCAAGAGACCCAGTACTTC.

This clonotype was seen a single time. A much bigger clone sits one base away, suggesting this may be a read error. The V gene is TRBV6-2 or TRBV6-3, the J gene TRBJ2-2, with 9 bases matching TRBD2. Germline loops: CDR1 MNHEY, CDR2 SVGEGT. This CDR3 has 16 amino acids. V dropped 3 bases and J dropped 7; count of bases not matched to a gene: 9. CDR3 in DNA: TGTGCCAGCAGTTATCTGGTTAGCGGGAGAAACGGGGAGCTGTTTTTT. Amino acid sequence: CASSYLVSGRNGELFF.

Details on this clonotype: A much larger clone sits a single nucleotide away, making a read error possible. V gene TRBV4-1 combines with J gene TRBJ1-1; 8 bases agree with TRBD1. The germline CDR1 and CDR2 sequences are MGHRA and YSYEKL. CDR3 length equals 15 residues. The V segment lost 7 bases and the J segment 6 bases; nucleotides outside the gene matches: 13. This CDR3 is CASIPLAGGFSEAFF. The CDR3 nucleotides are TGCGCCAGCATCCCCTTGGCAGGGGGCTTCTCTGAAGCTTTCTTT.

In regard to this clonotype: One end of the junction does not line up with germline, which may come from a read error. The chain employs TRBV5-1 and TRBJ1-1; tentative D call: TRBD1 (5 bases). This CDR3 is built from 13 residues. CDR1 SGHRS and CDR2 YFSETQ come from the germline V gene. CDR3 nucleotide sequence: TGCGCCAGCAGCTCCGGGGCTAACGCTGATGCTTTCTTT. Amino acids: CASSSGANADAFF. Variable domain in full (rest from reference TRBV5-1 and TRBJ1-1): KAGVTQTPRYLIKTRGQQVTLSCSPISGHRSVSWYQQTPGQGLQFLFEYFSETQRNKGNFPGRFSGRQFSNSRSEMNVSTLELGDSALYLCASSSGANADAFFGQGTRLTVV.

This clonotype was detected only once. This chain connects TRBV11-2 to TRBJ2-1; 7 bases fit TRBD2. This CDR3 comprises 14 residues. Germline trimming cut 5 bases from V and 8 bases from J; bases unmatched to any gene: 9. CDR1 is SGHAT and CDR2 is FQNNGV in the germline V gene. The CDR3 DNA follows: TGTGCCAGCAGCCCATTGTGGGGAGGGTATGAGCAGTTCTTC. Its protein is CASSPLWGGYEQFF. The full variable domain, completed using reference TRBV11-2 and TRBJ2-1, is EAGVAQSPRYKIIEKRQSVAFWCNPISGHATLYWYQQILGQGPKLLIQFQNNGVVDDSQLPKDRFSAERLKGVDSTLKIQPAKLEDSAVYLCASSPLWGGYEQFFGPGTRLTVL.

The table lists this clonotype with a count of one. One end of the junction is discordant with germline, which a read error may explain. This rearrangement joins TRBV11-2 to TRBJ2-5; possibly TRBD2 for D (5 bases). The CDR3 is 13 amino acids. CDR1 SGHAT and CDR2 FQNNGV come from the germline V gene. The CDR3 spells CASSFTDSETQHF. CDR3 DNA: TGTGCTAGCAGCTTTACGGACTCAGAGACCCAGCACTTC.

Remarks on this clonotype: This may arise from a read error, as a much more abundant clone is one base away. The V gene is TRBV5-5, the J gene TRBJ1-4; maybe TRBD1 (5 bases). CDR3 size: 14 residues. From germline, CDR1 is SGHKS and CDR2 YYEKEE (reference sequence). V lost 0 bases, J lost 6 bases, and 9 bases lay in between. The CDR3 loop is CASSLVSGDEKLFF. The CDR3 nucleotides read TGTGCCAGCAGCTTGGTTTCGGGGGATGAAAAACTGTTTTTT.

With respect to this clonotype: One end of the junction does not line up with germline, which may come from a read error. The chain employs TRBV12-5 and TRBJ2-1; D may be TRBD1 or TRBD2 (5 bases each). The CDR3 totals 14 residues. Germline CDR1 reads LGHNT; CDR2 reads FRNRAP. The CDR3 region is CTSGFDTRGSEQFF. CDR3 nucleotides: TGTACTAGTGGTTTCGATACTAGGGGAAGTGAGCAGTTCTTC.